The 20 T cell receptor beta chains in this list originate from one sample, sequenced in a study of blood T cell repertoires in COVID-19. Sequenced by immunoSEQ multiplex PCR; TCRdb stores in-frame clones only, minus some. There are under 95,000 clones in the sample; about 80% occur only once, and around 5% lies in the top ten. The sequencing input was peripheral blood. These receptors all come from a man aged 50 to 60 with active or convalescent COVID-19.

V usage is TRBV6-5 and J usage is TRBJ2-3; 9 nucleotides agree with TRBD1. Germline trimming cut 6 bases from V and 4 bases from J; bases unmatched to any gene: 5. The CDR3 has 14 amino acids. Germline V gives CDR1 MNHEY, CDR2 SVGAGI. The CDR3 sequence: CASRWGTGSDTQYF. Here the CDR3 DNA reads TGTGCCAGCAGATGGGGGACAGGGTCAGATACGCAGTATTTT.

The chain combines TRBV24-1 with TRBJ2-5; 7 nucleotides match TRBD1. Germline CDR1 is KGHDR and CDR2 is SFDVKD. The CDR3 contains 13 residues. V lost 11 bases and J lost 5; bases outside the gene matches: 10. The CDR3 sequence: CASRDSPRETQYF. CDR3 nucleotide sequence: TGTGCCAGTCGGGACAGCCCTAGGGAGACCCAGTACTTC.

This clone has only one observation. The chain employs TRBV11-2 and TRBJ1-2; tentative D call: TRBD1 (5 bases). Trimming shortened V by 6 bases and J by 5 bases, and 10 bases separated the two germline ends. CDR1 is SGHAT and CDR2 is FQNNGV in the germline V gene. The CDR3 length is 12 residues. CDR3 sequence reads: CASSAGGYGYTF. The CDR3 DNA sequence: TGTGCCAGCAGTGCCGGGGGATATGGCTACACCTTC.

The genes are TRBV12-3 or TRBV12-4 and TRBJ2-1; D is uncertain. Trimming left V 5 bases short and J 0 bases short, with 5 bases between. The CDR3 is 13 residues long. The CDR3 spells CASSTSSYNEQFF. The CDR3 DNA reads TGTGCCAGCAGTACGAGCTCCTACAATGAGCAGTTCTTC.

The chain couples TRBV2 to TRBJ1-4; D is unclear. The V end was cut by 6 bases, the J end by 4 bases, with 15 bases between. The CDR3 contains 15 residues. Germline loops: CDR1 SNHLY, CDR2 FYNNEI. CDR3 coding DNA: TGTGCCAGCAGCCGGACTGGAATTGGTAATGAAAAACTGTTTTTT. Its translation is CASSRTGIGNEKLFF.

The CDR3 nucleotides read TGTGCCAGTAGGCGGGGTCTGAGCACAGATACGCAGTATTTT. Protein: CASRRGLSTDTQYF. The V and J genes are TRBV19 and TRBJ2-3, with D possibly TRBD2 on 6 matching bases. The CDR3 is 14 amino acids. Trimming pared 6 bases from V and 0 bases from J, leaving 10 bases between. Germline V gene data show CDR1 as LNHDA and CDR2 as SQIVND (reference sequence).

V usage is TRBV10-3 and J usage is TRBJ1-5, with D possibly matching TRBD1 (5 bases). The CDR3 runs to 13 residues. CDR1 ENHRY and CDR2 SYGVKD come from the germline V gene. V was trimmed by 11 bases and J by 4 bases, leaving 15 bases between them. CDR3 region: CAGAVDGNQPQHF. The CDR3 DNA reads TGTGCCGGGGCGGTCGACGGGAATCAGCCCCAGCATTTT.

V is TRBV11-2 and J is TRBJ2-3; TRBD1 agrees at 7 bases. The CDR3 length is 17 residues. Germline assignment: CDR1 SGHAT and CDR2 FQNNGV. Germline trimming cut 0 bases from V and 5 bases from J; bases unmatched to any gene: 11. The CDR3 spells CASSLETGRGRLDTQYF. The CDR3 region has the DNA TGTGCCAGCAGCTTAGAGACGGGAAGGGGGCGCTTAGATACGCAGTATTTT.

CDR3 sequence reads: CASSLGNGGSLEQYF. DNA of the CDR3: TGTGCCAGCAGCTTGGGTAATGGGGGCTCCCTTGAGCAGTACTTC. V is TRBV5-4 and J is TRBJ2-7; D possibly corresponds to TRBD1 (6 bases). The germline V gene encodes CDR1 SGHNT and CDR2 YYREEE (reference sequence). Trimming removed 0 bases at V and 7 bases at J, with 17 bases between. The CDR3 has 15 amino acids.

The V call is TRBV12-3 or TRBV12-4, the J call TRBJ2-7; D perhaps matches TRBD1 (6 bases). V was cut by 8 bases and J by 2 bases, with 10 bases left in between. This CDR3 spans 12 amino acids. In DNA form, the CDR3 reads TGTGCCAGCGGGACACCTACCTACGAGCAGTACTTC. Amino acid sequence: CASGTPTYEQYF.

The gene calls are TRBV11-2 and TRBJ2-7; D gene uncertain. Trimming took 4 bases from V and 4 from J, leaving 5 bases between them. The CDR3 length is 11 residues. Germline loops: CDR1 SGHAT, CDR2 FQNNGV. CDR3 DNA sequence: TGTGCCAGCAGCTCCCCGTACGAGCAGTACTTC. Protein: CASSSPYEQYF.

The gene calls are TRBV7-8 and TRBJ1-2; 7 bases agree with TRBD1. The CDR3 runs to 15 residues. Looked up from germline, CDR1 is SGHVS and CDR2 is FQNEAQ. J was trimmed by 5 bases and V by 4 bases; bases with no gene match: 10. The CDR3 spells CASSSDRASLYGYTF. The CDR3 DNA sequence: TGTGCCAGCAGCTCCGACAGGGCCAGCTTATATGGCTACACCTTC.

This chain uses TRBV10-3 with TRBJ1-6; D is possibly TRBD1 (6 bases). Germline V gene sequence: CDR1 ENHRY, CDR2 SYGVKD. Trimming stripped 5 bases from V and 7 bases from J, with 15 bases between. The CDR3 consists of 15 residues. The CDR3 nucleotides are TGTGCCATCAGTACCTTCCAGGGGCGAAATTCACCCCTCCACTTT. It specifies CAISTFQGRNSPLHF.

The genes are TRBV11-3 and TRBJ2-2, with no clear D. This CDR3 comprises 13 residues. Germline CDR1 reads SGHNT; CDR2 reads YENEEA. V lost 0 bases, J lost 6 bases, and 5 bases lay in between. CDR3 coding DNA: TGTGCCAGCAGCTTAGAAGCCCCCGGGGAGCTGTTTTTT. Amino acid sequence: CASSLEAPGELFF.

The chain combines TRBV6-6 with TRBJ1-1; TRBD1 matches 8 bases. This CDR3 region has 16 residues. Germline CDR1 is MNHNY and CDR2 is SVGAGI (reference sequence). V shed 5 bases and J 0 bases; nucleotides not matched to a gene: 8. CDR3 sequence reads: CASSPFRTGMNTEAFF. CDR3 coding DNA: TGTGCCAGCAGTCCCTTCCGGACAGGGATGAACACTGAAGCTTTCTTT.

This clone is deemed medium-sized. V is TRBV4-2 and J is TRBJ1-5, with a weak D call TRBD1 (5 bases). CDR1 and CDR2 from the germline V gene are LGHNA and YNFKEQ. The V and J ends lost 1 base and 3 bases respectively, with 16 bases between them. The CDR3 sequence is 17 residues long. The CDR3 here is CASSQGSRAGINQPQHF. The CDR3 DNA follows: TGTGCCAGCAGCCAAGGATCTAGGGCAGGGATCAATCAGCCCCAGCATTTT.

V usage is TRBV6-2 or TRBV6-3 and J usage is TRBJ1-3, with unresolved D. The CDR3 runs to 16 residues. Trimming left V 2 bases short and J 0 bases short, with 11 bases between. The germline CDR1 and CDR2 sequences are MNHEY and SVGEGT. The CDR3 nucleotides read TGTGCCAGCAGTTACGGGCCGGTGCACTCTGGAAACACCATATATTTT. Its protein product is CASSYGPVHSGNTIYF.

V usage is TRBV19 and J usage is TRBJ2-1; a weak D match, TRBD2 (6 bases). The germline V gene has CDR1 LNHDA and CDR2 SQIVND (reference sequence). The CDR3 sequence is 15 residues long. V lost 5 bases and J 10 bases, leaving 21 bases between the germline ends. The CDR3 bases are TGTGCCAGTAGTCCCTCCGGTCGGGGGACTCGAGAGCAGTTCTTC. Amino acid sequence: CASSPSGRGTREQFF.

The genes are TRBV7-9 and TRBJ2-3; TRBD1 agrees at 10 bases. V trimming: 6 bases; J trimming: 6 bases; junction bases outside the gene matches: 9. The CDR3 consists of 15 residues. The germline gives CDR1 SEHNR, CDR2 FQNEAQ (reference sequence). This chain's CDR3 is CASSSGQGRFDTQYF. CDR3 in DNA: TGTGCCAGCAGTTCGGGACAGGGGCGCTTCGATACGCAGTATTTT.

The rearrangement links TRBV3-1 (or the pseudogene TRBV3-2) to TRBJ2-3; TRBD2 aligns across 9 bases. This CDR3 region has 14 residues. Germline lookup yields CDR1 LGHDT and CDR2 YNNKEL (reference sequence). J lost 2 bases, V lost 4 bases, and 1 base had no gene match. The CDR3 sequence is CASSPSGNTDTQYF. The CDR3 nucleotides are TGTGCCAGCAGCCCTAGCGGGAACACAGATACGCAGTATTTT.